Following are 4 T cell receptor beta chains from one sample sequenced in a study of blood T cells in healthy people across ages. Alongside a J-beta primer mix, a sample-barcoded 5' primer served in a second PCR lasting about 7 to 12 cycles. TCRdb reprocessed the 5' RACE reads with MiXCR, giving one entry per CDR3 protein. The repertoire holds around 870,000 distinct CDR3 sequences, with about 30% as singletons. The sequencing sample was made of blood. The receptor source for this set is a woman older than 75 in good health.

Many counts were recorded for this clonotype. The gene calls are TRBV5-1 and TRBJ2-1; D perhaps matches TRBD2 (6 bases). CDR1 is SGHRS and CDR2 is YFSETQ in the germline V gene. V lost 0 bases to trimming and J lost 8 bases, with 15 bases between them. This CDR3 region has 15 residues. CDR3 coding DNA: TGCGCCAGCAGCTTGGCCATTGGAGGGGTAGATGAGCAGTTCTTC. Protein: CASSLAIGGVDEQFF. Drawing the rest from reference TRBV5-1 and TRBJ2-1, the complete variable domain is KAGVTQTPRYLIKTRGQQVTLSCSPISGHRSVSWYQQTPGQGLQFLFEYFSETQRNKGNFPGRFSGRQFSNSRSEMNVSTLELGDSALYLCASSLAIGGVDEQFFGPGTRLTVL.

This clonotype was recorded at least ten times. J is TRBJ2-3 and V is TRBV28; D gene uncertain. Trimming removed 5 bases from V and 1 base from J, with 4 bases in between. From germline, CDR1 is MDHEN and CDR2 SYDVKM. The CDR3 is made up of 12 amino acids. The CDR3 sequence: CASSAGTDTQYF. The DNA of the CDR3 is TGTGCCAGCAGTGCAGGCACAGATACGCAGTATTTT.

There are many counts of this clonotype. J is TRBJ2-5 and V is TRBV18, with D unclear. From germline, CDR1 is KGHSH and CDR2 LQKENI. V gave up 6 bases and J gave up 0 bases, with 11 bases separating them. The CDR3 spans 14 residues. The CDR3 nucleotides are TGTGCCAGCTCTCGACCCGGGTACCAAGAGACCCAGTACTTC. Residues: CASSRPGYQETQYF. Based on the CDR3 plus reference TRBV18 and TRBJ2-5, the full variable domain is NAGVMQNPRHLVRRRGQEARLRCSPMKGHSHVYWYRQLPEEGLKFMVYLQKENIIDESGMPKERFSAEFPKEGPSILRIQQVVRGDSAAYFCASSRPGYQETQYFGPGTRLLVL.

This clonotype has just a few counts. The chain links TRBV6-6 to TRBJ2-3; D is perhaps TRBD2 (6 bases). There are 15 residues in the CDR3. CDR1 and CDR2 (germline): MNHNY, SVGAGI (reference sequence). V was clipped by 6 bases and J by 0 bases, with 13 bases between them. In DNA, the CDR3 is TGTGCCAGCAGGCCTTTGGCGGGGAGCACAGATACGCAGTATTTT. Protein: CASRPLAGSTDTQYF.